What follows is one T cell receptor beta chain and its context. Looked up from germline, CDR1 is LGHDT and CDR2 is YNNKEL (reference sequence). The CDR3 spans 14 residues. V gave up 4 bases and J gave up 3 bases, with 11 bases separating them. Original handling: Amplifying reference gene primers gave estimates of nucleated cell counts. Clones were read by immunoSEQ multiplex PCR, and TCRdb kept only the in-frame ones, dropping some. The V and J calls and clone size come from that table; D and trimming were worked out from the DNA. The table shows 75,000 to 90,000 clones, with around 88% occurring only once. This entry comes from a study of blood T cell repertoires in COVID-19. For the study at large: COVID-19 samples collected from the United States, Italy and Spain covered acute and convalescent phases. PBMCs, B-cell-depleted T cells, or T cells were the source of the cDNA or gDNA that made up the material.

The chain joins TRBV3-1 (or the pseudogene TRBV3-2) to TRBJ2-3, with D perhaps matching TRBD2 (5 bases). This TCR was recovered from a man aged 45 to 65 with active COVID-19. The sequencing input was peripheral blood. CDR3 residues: CASSPRRGTDTQYF. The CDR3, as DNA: TGTGCCAGCAGCCCCCGACGGGGAACAGATACGCAGTATTTT.